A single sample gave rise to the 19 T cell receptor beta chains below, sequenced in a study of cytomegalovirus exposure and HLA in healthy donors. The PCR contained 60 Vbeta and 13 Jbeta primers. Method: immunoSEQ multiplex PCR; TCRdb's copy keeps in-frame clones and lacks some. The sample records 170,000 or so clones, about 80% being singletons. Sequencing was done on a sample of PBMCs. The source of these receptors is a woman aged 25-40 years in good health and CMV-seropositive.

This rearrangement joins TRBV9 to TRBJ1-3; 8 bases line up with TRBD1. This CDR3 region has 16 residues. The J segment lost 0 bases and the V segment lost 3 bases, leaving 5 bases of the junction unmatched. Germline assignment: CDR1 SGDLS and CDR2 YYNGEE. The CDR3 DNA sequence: TGTGCCAGCAGCGCCCAGGGGGCCAACTCTGGAAACACCATATATTTT. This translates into CASSAQGANSGNTIYF.

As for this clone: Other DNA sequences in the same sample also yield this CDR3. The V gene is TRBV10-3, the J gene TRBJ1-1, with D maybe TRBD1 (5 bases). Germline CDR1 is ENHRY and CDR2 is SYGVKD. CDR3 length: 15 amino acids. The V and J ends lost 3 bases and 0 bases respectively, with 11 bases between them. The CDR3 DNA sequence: TGTGCCATCAGTGACGGGAGGGGTATGAACACTGAAGCTTTCTTT. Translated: CAISDGRGMNTEAFF.

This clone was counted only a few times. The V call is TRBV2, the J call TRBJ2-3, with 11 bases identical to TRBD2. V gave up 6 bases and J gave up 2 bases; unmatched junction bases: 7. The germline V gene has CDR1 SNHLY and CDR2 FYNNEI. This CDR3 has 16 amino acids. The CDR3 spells CASRLLAGDPTDTQYF. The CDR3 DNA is TGTGCCAGCAGGCTACTAGCGGGAGATCCCACAGATACGCAGTATTTT.

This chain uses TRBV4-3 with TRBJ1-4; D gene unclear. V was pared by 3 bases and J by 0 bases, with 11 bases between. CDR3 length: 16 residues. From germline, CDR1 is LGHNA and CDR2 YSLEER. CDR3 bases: TGCGCCAGCAGCCAGGCCCACAGAGCAACTAATGAAAAACTGTTTTTT. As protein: CASSQAHRATNEKLFF.

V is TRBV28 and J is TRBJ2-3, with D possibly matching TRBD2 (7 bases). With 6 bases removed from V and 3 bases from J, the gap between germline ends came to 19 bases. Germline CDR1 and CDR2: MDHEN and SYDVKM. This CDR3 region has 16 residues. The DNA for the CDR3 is TGTGCCAGCAGGACCGGGGGGCAGGGGATAACAGATACGCAGTATTTT. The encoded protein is CASRTGGQGITDTQYF.

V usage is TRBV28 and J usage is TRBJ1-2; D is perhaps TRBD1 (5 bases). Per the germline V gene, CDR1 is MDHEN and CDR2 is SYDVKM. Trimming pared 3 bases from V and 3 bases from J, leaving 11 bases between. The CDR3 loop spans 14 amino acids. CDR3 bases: TGTGCCAGCAGTTTCCGACAGAATTACTATGGCTACACCTTC. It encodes CASSFRQNYYGYTF.

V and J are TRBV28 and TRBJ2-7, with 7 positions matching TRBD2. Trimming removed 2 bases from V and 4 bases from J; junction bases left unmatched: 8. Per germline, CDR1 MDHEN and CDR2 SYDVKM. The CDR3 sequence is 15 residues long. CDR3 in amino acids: CASSLRASGTYEQYF. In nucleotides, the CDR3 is TGTGCCAGCAGTTTAAGGGCTAGCGGTACTTACGAGCAGTACTTC. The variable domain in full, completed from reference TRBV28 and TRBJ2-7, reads DVKVTQSSRYLVKRTGEKVFLECVQDMDHENMFWYRQDPGLGLRLIYFSYDVKMKEKGDIPEGYSVSREKKERFSLILESASTNQTSMYLCASSLRASGTYEQYFGPGTRLTVT.

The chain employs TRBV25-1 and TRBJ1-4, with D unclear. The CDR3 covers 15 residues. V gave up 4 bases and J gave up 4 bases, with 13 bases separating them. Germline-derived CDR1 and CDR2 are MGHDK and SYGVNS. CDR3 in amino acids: CASSGPLRFNEKLFF. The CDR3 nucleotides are TGTGCCAGCAGTGGGCCGCTCAGATTTAATGAAAAACTGTTTTTT.

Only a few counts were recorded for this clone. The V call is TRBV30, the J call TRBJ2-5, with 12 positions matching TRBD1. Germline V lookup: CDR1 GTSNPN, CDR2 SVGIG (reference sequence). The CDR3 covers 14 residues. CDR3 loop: CAGSGTGGLETQYF. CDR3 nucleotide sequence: TGTGCTGGATCCGGGACAGGGGGCTTGGAGACCCAGTACTTC.

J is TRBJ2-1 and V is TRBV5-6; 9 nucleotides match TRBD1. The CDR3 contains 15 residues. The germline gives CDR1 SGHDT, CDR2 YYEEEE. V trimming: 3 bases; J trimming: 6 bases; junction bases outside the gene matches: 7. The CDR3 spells CASSSGTGYGNEQFF. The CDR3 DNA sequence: TGTGCCAGCAGCTCTGGGACAGGGTACGGCAATGAGCAGTTCTTC.

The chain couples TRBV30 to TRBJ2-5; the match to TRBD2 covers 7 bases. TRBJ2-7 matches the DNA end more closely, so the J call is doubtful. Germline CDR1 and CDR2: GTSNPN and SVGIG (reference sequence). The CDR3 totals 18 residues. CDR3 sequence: CAWSAAAGRAGLSNEQYF. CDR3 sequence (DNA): TGTGCCTGGAGCGCCGCCGCGGGGAGGGCCGGTTTGTCAAACGAGCAGTACTTC.

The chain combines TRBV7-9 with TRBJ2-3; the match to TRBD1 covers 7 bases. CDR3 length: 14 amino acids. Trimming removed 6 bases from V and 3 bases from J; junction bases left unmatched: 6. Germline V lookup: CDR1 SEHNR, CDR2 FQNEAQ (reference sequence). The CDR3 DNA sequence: TGTGCCAGCAGTGCAGGGGGATGGACAGATACGCAGTATTTT. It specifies CASSAGGWTDTQYF.

The CDR3 is CSVGQASYEQYF. CDR3 DNA sequence: TGCAGCGTTGGACAGGCCTCCTACGAGCAGTACTTC. The chain uses TRBV29-1 and TRBJ2-7, with D possibly matching TRBD1 (6 bases). Germline CDR1 is SQVTM and CDR2 is ANQGSEA. Trimming took off 4 bases at V and 0 bases at J, with 7 bases between the two ends. The CDR3 runs to 12 residues.

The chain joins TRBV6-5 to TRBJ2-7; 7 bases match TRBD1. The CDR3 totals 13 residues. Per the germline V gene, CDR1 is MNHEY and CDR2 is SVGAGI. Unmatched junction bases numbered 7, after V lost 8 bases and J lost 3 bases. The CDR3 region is CASCLTGNYEQYF. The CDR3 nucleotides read TGTGCCAGCTGTTTGACAGGGAACTACGAGCAGTACTTC.

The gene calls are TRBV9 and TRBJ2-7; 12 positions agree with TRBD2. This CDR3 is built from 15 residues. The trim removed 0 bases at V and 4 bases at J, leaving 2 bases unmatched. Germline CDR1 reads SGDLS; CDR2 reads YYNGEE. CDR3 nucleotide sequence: TGTGCCAGCAGCGTAGCTGGGACTAGCGGGTACGAGCAGTACTTC. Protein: CASSVAGTSGYEQYF.

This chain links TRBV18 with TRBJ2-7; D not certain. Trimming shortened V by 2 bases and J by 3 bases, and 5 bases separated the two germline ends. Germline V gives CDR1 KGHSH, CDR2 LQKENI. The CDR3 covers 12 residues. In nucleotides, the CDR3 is TGTGCCAGCTCACCAGAGGTCTACGAGCAGTACTTC. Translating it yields CASSPEVYEQYF.

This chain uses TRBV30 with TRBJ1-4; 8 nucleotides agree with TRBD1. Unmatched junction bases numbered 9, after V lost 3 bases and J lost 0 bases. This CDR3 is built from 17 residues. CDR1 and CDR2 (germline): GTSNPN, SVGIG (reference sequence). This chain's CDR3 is CAWSPDRAVSTNEKLFF. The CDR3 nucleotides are TGTGCCTGGAGCCCGGACAGGGCGGTTTCAACTAATGAAAAACTGTTTTTT.

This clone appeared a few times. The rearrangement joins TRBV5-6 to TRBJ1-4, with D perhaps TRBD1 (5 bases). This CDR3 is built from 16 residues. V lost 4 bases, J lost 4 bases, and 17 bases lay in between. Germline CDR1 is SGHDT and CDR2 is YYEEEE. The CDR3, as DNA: TGTGCCAGCAGCCCTGGTCCAGGGTCGAATAATGAAAAACTGTTTTTT. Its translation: CASSPGPGSNNEKLFF.

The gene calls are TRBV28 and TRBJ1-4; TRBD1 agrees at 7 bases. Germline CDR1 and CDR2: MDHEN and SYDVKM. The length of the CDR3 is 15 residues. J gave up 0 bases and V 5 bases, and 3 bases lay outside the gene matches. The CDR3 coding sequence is TGTGCCAGCAGTGCAACAGGGGCAACTAATGAAAAACTGTTTTTT. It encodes CASSATGATNEKLFF.